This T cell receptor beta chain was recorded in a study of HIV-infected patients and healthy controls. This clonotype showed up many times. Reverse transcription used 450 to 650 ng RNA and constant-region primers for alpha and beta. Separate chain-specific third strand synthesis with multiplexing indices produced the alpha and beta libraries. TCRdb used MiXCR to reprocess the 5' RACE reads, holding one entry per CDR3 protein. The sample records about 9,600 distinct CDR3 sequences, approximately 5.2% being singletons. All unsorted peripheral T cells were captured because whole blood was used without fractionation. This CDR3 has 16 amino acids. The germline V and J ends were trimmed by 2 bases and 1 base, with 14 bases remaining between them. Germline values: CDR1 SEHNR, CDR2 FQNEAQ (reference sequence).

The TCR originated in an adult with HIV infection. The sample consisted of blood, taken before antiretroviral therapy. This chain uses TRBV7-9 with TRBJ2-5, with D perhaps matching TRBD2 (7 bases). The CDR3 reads CASSLMAGALQETQYF. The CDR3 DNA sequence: TGTGCCAGCAGCTTAATGGCGGGGGCTCTCCAAGAGACCCAGTACTTC.